The rows below give T cell receptor beta chains drawn from one sample of a study of memory CD8 T cells in hepatitis C reinfection. Measured with immunoSEQ multiplex PCR; TCRdb has only the in-frame clones, and not every one. The table lists around 45,000 clones, around 87% of them singletons. Source material: naive CD8+ T cells sorted from blood. The receptors originated from a man between 18 and 35 years old with hepatitis C virus infection. Both conserved end residues are part of each CDR3. The D gene is left open where the match is weak. The size field is filled for only some rows; it gives once, few, many or a size class.

V gene,J gene,D gene,clone size,CDR3 DNA,CDR3 protein
TRBV7-9,TRBJ2-2,TRBD1,.,TGTGCCAGCAGTTCCACTACAGGGGTAGAAAGCACCGGGGAGCTGTTTTTT,CASSSTTGVESTGELFF
TRBV9,TRBJ1-1,.,once,TGTGCCAGCAGCGCCTCCGGGACTGAAGCTTTCTTT,CASSASGTEAFF
TRBV27,TRBJ2-1,TRBD1,.,TGTGCCAGCAGTCGTCCCGGGACAGGGAATGAGCAGTTCTTC,CASSRPGTGNEQFF
TRBV11-2,TRBJ2-7,TRBD2,once,TGTGCCAGCAGCTGGACTAGCGGGAGCTGGTACGAGCAGTACTTC,CASSWTSGSWYEQYF
TRBV27,TRBJ1-6,.,.,TGTGCCAGCTCGGCTAGCTCCTATAATTCACCCCTCCACTTT,CASSASSYNSPLHF
TRBV28,TRBJ2-5,TRBD1,.,TGTGCCAGCAGTTTTCCCCCCTCCGGGACAGGGGGCAGCCAAGAGACCCAGTACTTC,CASSFPPSGTGGSQETQYF
TRBV27,TRBJ1-4,.,.,TGTGCCAGCAGCGCATACACCACCAGGAGGATACGAGAAAAACTGTTTTTT,CASSAYTTRRIREKLFF
TRBV27,TRBJ2-2,.,once,TGTGCCAGCAAGCGTAGGGGCGGGGAGCTGTTTTTT,CASKRRGGELFF
TRBV7-6,TRBJ2-3,TRBD1,.,TGTGCCAGCAGCTTCGTTGCCGGACAGGGGGAAACAGGTACGCAGTATTTT,CASSFVAGQGETGTQYF
TRBV19,TRBJ2-1,.,.,TGTGCCAGTAGTCTGGGGACAAGGGGCTCCAATGAGCAGTTCTTC,CASSLGTRGSNEQFF
TRBV27,TRBJ2-1,TRBD2,.,TGTGCCAGCAGTCAGACTAGCGGGTTTGACAATGAGCAGTTCTTC,CASSQTSGFDNEQFF